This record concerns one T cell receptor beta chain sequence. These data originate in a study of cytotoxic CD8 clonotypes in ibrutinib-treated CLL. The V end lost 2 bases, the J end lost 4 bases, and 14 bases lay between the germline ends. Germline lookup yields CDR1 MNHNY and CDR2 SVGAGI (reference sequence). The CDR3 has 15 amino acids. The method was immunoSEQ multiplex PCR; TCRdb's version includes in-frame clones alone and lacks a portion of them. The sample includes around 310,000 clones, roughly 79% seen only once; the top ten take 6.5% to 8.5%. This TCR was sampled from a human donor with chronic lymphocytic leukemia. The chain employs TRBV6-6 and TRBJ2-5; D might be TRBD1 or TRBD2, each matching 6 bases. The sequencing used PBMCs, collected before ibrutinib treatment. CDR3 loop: CASSYLTGRGETQYF. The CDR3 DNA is TGTGCCAGCAGTTACCTTACAGGGCGGGGAGAGACCCAGTACTTC.